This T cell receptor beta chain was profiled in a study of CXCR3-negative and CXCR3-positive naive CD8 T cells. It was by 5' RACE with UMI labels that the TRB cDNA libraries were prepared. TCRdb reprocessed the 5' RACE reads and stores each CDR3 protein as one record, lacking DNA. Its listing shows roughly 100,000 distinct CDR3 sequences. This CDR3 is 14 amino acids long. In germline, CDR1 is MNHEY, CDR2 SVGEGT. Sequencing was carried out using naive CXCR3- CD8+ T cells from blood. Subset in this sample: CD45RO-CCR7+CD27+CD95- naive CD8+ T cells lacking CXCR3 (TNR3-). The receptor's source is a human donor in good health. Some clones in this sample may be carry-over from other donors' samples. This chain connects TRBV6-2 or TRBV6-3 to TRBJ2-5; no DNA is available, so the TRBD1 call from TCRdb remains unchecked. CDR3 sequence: CASTPGPNQETQYF.